This TCR beta chain was obtained from a study of blood T cell repertoires in COVID-19. The overall study: Samples representing acute and convalescent COVID-19 were sourced from the United States, Italy and Spain. T cells, B-cell-depleted T cells, or PBMCs provided the cDNA or gDNA that served as material.

In the original processing: Reference gene primer amplification gave nucleated cell count estimates. The table came from immunoSEQ multiplex PCR; TCRdb's copy has only in-frame clones and leaves some out. V, J and clone size are taken as reported in that table, and D and trimming were inferred from the DNA itself. The profile shows fewer than 250,000 clones, 70% to 90% of them singletons. This CDR3 has 13 residues. Germline CDR1 reads MNHEY; CDR2 reads SVGAGI. J was trimmed by 9 bases and V by 6 bases; bases with no gene match: 6. The clonotype comes from a man aged 50-60 years with acute or convalescent COVID-19. The chain is built from TRBV6-5 and TRBJ2-1; TRBD1 matches 9 bases. Sequenced sample: peripheral blood. CDR3 in amino acids: CASRTQGALEQFF. As DNA, the CDR3 is TGTGCCAGCAGGACACAGGGGGCACTTGAGCAGTTCTTC.